This T cell receptor (beta chain) emerged from a study of blood T cell repertoires in COVID-19. As for the study in general: From T cells, B-cell-depleted T cells, or PBMCs came the material, which was cDNA or gDNA.

Trimming at V came to 4 bases and at J to 7 bases, leaving 4 bases not matched to a gene. The CDR3 length is 14 residues. Germline V lookup: CDR1 GTSNPN, CDR2 SVGIG (reference sequence). In the original processing: Quantification of nucleated cells was approximated via reference gene primer amplification. Produced via immunoSEQ multiplex PCR; TCRdb's table is partial and in-frame only. V, J and clone size are taken as reported in that table, and D and trimming were inferred from the DNA itself. The sample lists some 110,000 clones; approximately 80% were seen once. Sequenced material: peripheral blood. The chain has TRBV30 and TRBJ2-1; 13 nucleotides agree with TRBD2. This TCR was recovered from a man aged 65-85 years with acute or convalescent COVID-19. DNA of the CDR3: TGTGCCTGGATAGAACTAGCGGGGGGGAATGAGCAGTTCTTC. Protein product: CAWIELAGGNEQFF.